Sequencing of this T cell receptor beta chain was carried out in a study of identical twins. Study-level results: Excess sharing between twins was weaker in beta out-of-frame sequences.

Concerning this clonotype: Antigen specificity is unknown.

TCRdb analysed the 5' RACE reads with MiXCR anew, one entry per CDR3 protein. The sample consists of 400,000 to 650,000 distinct CDR3 sequences, under 25% of them appearing once. Another study also made use of these data, one on T cells expressing NK-cell markers. That investigation notes: The same clonotypes also predominated in the CD3+CD56-NKG2C+ fraction of several donors.

The material sequenced was CD4+ T cells sorted from blood. This receptor was taken from a woman aged 18-35 years in good health.

Here the CDR3 DNA reads TGTGCCAGCAGCCCGCCAGGGATCCATGGCTACACCTTC. Its translation: CASSPPGIHGYTF. The rearrangement uses TRBV6-1 and TRBJ1-2, with D possibly TRBD1 on 5 matching bases. The germline V gene encodes CDR1 MNHNS and CDR2 SASEGT. Between the trimmed V and J ends, which lost 6 bases and 6 bases, there was a span of 14 bases. This CDR3 is built from 13 residues.